The 12 T cell receptor beta chains below were found in one sample sequenced in a study of T cells after yellow fever vaccination. TCRdb reprocessed the 5' RACE reads via MiXCR and lists one record per CDR3 protein. This table has some 500,000 distinct CDR3 sequences, approximately 15% appearing once. Sample: PBMCs, taken on the day of the yellow fever booster vaccination. These receptors were collected from a man younger than 40 who received the YFV17D yellow fever vaccine.

V usage is TRBV7-9 and J usage is TRBJ2-3; maybe TRBD1 (5 bases). The CDR3 loop spans 12 amino acids. Between the trimmed V and J ends, which lost 5 bases and 5 bases, there was a span of 8 bases. The germline gives CDR1 SEHNR, CDR2 FQNEAQ (reference sequence). For the CDR3, the DNA is TGTGCCAGCAGCCGACAGCTAGATACGCAGTATTTT. Translated: CASSRQLDTQYF.

This clonotype occurred many times. The V gene is TRBV6-1, the J gene TRBJ2-5; 9 positions agree with TRBD2. The CDR3 is 16 residues long. V shed 8 bases, J shed 2 bases, and the junction held 12 bases outside the gene matches. Germline V lookup: CDR1 MNHNS, CDR2 SASEGT. The CDR3, as DNA: TGTGCCAGCGGCCGAAATAGCGGGAGAGGTCAAGAGACCCAGTACTTC. This gives the protein CASGRNSGRGQETQYF.

The J gene is TRBJ2-4, the V gene TRBV12-3 or TRBV12-4, with unresolved D. CDR3 length: 17 residues. Trimming took off 5 bases at V and 1 base at J, with 18 bases between the two ends. The CDR3 DNA reads as TGTGCCAGCAGTGCTCCTCGCCAAGGTCTCGCCAAAAACATTCAGTACTTC. Translated, it gives CASSAPRQGLAKNIQYF.

The chain uses TRBV5-1 and TRBJ2-7, with D uncertain. The CDR3 sequence is 14 residues long. CDR1 is SGHRS, CDR2 YFSETQ, per germline. Trimming pared 0 bases from V and 2 bases from J, leaving 9 bases between. CDR3 coding DNA: TGCGCCAGCAGCTTGGGTGGGAACACCTACGAGCAGTACTTC. It yields the protein CASSLGGNTYEQYF.

V gene TRBV24-1 combines with J gene TRBJ2-3; D is unclear. Between the trimmed V and J ends, which lost 4 bases and 4 bases, there was a span of 14 bases. Per germline, CDR1 KGHDR and CDR2 SFDVKD. This CDR3 spans 15 amino acids. CDR3 protein: CATSEPDGSPDTQYF. The DNA for the CDR3 is TGTGCCACCAGTGAACCGGATGGTAGCCCAGATACGCAGTATTTT.

The chain links TRBV5-5 to TRBJ1-1; D is ambiguous. The V end was cut by 2 bases, the J end by 11 bases, with 16 bases between. The CDR3 is 13 residues long. Germline assignment: CDR1 SGHKS and CDR2 YYEKEE (reference sequence). The CDR3 DNA is TGTGCCAGCAGCTTTTTGCAGGTGGAGGAGGCTTTCTTT. It is translated as CASSFLQVEEAFF.

This clonotype was seen a handful of times. The chain combines TRBV20-1 with TRBJ1-6; no firm D call. The CDR3 length is 12 residues. V lost 6 bases, J lost 14 bases, and 17 bases lay in between. Per the germline V gene, CDR1 is DFQATT and CDR2 is SNEGSKA (reference sequence). The CDR3 sequence: CSASETEFTLHF. The CDR3 bases are TGCAGTGCATCCGAGACCGAATTTACCCTCCACTTT.

In this sample, this clonotype turned up a few times. CDR3 amino acids: CASSASEAQHNEQFF. The CDR3, as DNA: TGTGCCAGCAGCGCATCGGAGGCCCAACACAATGAGCAGTTCTTC. The chain links TRBV3-1 to TRBJ2-1; the D gene is possibly TRBD2 (5 bases). V lost 5 bases and J 5 bases, leaving 16 bases between the germline ends. Germline assignment: CDR1 LGHDT and CDR2 YNNKEL (reference sequence). The CDR3 consists of 15 residues.

The V and J genes are TRBV5-6 and TRBJ2-7, with D tentatively TRBD1 (5 bases). Germline assignment: CDR1 SGHDT and CDR2 YYEEEE. This CDR3 contains 13 residues. Trimming shortened V by 1 base and J by 3 bases, and 8 bases separated the two germline ends. Here the CDR3 DNA reads TGTGCCAGCAGCTTGCCAGGGCACTACGAGCAGTACTTC. The encoded protein is CASSLPGHYEQYF.

The table lists this clonotype with a few counts. The chain employs TRBV18 and TRBJ2-5, with unresolved D. Trimming removed 6 bases from V and 2 bases from J, with 10 bases in between. In germline, CDR1 is KGHSH, CDR2 LQKENI. The CDR3 spans 13 residues. In DNA, the CDR3 is TGTGCCAGCTCCGTCCGCATTCAAGAGACCCAGTACTTC. Translated, it gives CASSVRIQETQYF.

This clonotype has a handful of counts. The chain carries TRBV5-1 and TRBJ1-2; possible D gene TRBD1, 6 bases. V lost 1 base to trimming and J lost 8 bases, with 21 bases between them. CDR3 size: 16 residues. Germline CDR1 reads SGHRS; CDR2 reads YFSETQ. The CDR3 sequence is CASSLRADSPTMGYTF. In DNA form, the CDR3 reads TGCGCCAGCAGCTTGAGAGCGGACAGCCCTACTATGGGCTACACCTTC. Together with reference TRBV5-1 and TRBJ1-2, the CDR3 gives the full variable domain: KAGVTQTPRYLIKTRGQQVTLSCSPISGHRSVSWYQQTPGQGLQFLFEYFSETQRNKGNFPGRFSGRQFSNSRSEMNVSTLELGDSALYLCASSLRADSPTMGYTFGSGTRLTVV.

This chain uses TRBV11-2 with TRBJ2-1; 9 bases fit TRBD2. With V trimmed by 0 bases and J by 4 bases, 7 bases remained unmatched. This CDR3 is 17 amino acids long. Germline CDR1 is SGHAT and CDR2 is FQNNGV. The CDR3 DNA reads TGTGCCAGCAGCTTAGAATCTAGCGGGAAGCAATACAATGAGCAGTTCTTC. It is translated as CASSLESSGKQYNEQFF.